These 26 T cell receptor beta chains share one sample of origin, sequenced in a study. TCRdb processed the RT-PCR reads anew with MiXCR; each CDR3 protein has one entry. Of about 700,000 distinct CDR3 sequences in the sample, about 14% were seen once. Sequenced sample: memory CD4+ T cells from blood. These receptor sequences come from a female donor in good health, serving as a healthy control.

This clonotype was recorded many times. The V and J genes are TRBV20-1 and TRBJ2-3; either TRBD1 or TRBD2 may fit D (6 bases each). Germline values: CDR1 DFQATT, CDR2 SNEGSKA (reference sequence). V dropped 0 bases and J dropped 5 bases, with 15 bases sitting between them. The CDR3 runs 15 residues. CDR3 sequence: CSARDPGGAGDTQYF. DNA for the CDR3: TGCAGTGCTAGAGATCCCGGGGGCGCGGGAGATACGCAGTATTTT.

The chain links TRBV7-9 to TRBJ2-1; D ambiguous. V lost 10 bases to trimming and J lost 0 bases, with 13 bases between them. This CDR3 comprises 14 residues. The V gene's germline CDR1 is SEHNR and CDR2 FQNEAQ (reference sequence). In DNA form, the CDR3 reads TGTGCCATCACCTCCCGGGCCTCCTACAATGAGCAGTTCTTC. Its translation is CAITSRASYNEQFF.

This clonotype was counted a few times. V and J are TRBV11-2 and TRBJ1-2; D perhaps matches TRBD1 (6 bases). CDR1 and CDR2 from the germline V gene are SGHAT and FQNNGV. This CDR3 is 15 amino acids long. Trimming shortened V by 0 bases and J by 8 bases, and 16 bases separated the two germline ends. DNA of the CDR3: TGTGCCAGCAGCTTAGAAATCTGGCAGGGGCACGGCTACACCTTC. This encodes CASSLEIWQGHGYTF. Full variable domain (rest looked up from reference TRBV11-2 and TRBJ1-2): EAGVAQSPRYKIIEKRQSVAFWCNPISGHATLYWYQQILGQGPKLLIQFQNNGVVDDSQLPKDRFSAERLKGVDSTLKIQPAKLEDSAVYLCASSLEIWQGHGYTFGSGTRLTVV.

This clonotype came up a few times. The CDR3 DNA sequence: TGTGCCAGCAGCGTACTACAGGGGGCCGCAGATACGCAGTATTTT. Translated, it gives CASSVLQGAADTQYF. V usage is TRBV9 and J usage is TRBJ2-3; 9 nucleotides match TRBD1. In germline, CDR1 is SGDLS, CDR2 YYNGEE. The ends lost 1 base at V and 4 bases at J; junction bases unmatched: 4. The CDR3 is made up of 15 amino acids.

This clonotype was counted a few times. The genes are TRBV18 and TRBJ2-7, with 9 bases lining up with TRBD2. CDR1 is KGHSH and CDR2 is LQKENI in the germline V gene. The V gene end was trimmed by 5 bases and the J gene end by 6 bases; junction bases not matched to a gene: 8. The CDR3 extends over 14 amino acids. The CDR3 DNA sequence: TGTGCCAGCTCAAGTGCGGGAGGGCCGGGCGAGCAGTACTTC. It specifies CASSSAGGPGEQYF.

This clonotype occurred a few times. The rearrangement joins TRBV6-2 or TRBV6-3 to TRBJ2-1; TRBD2 matches 10 bases. From germline, CDR1 is MNHEY and CDR2 SVGEGT. With V trimmed by 6 bases and J by 4 bases, 9 bases remained unmatched. The CDR3 extends over 16 amino acids. The CDR3 DNA is TGTGCCAGCAGCACGATAGCGGGAGGTGATTACAATGAGCAGTTCTTC. Translated: CASSTIAGGDYNEQFF.

Concerning this clonotype itself: One end of the junction does not line up with germline, which may come from a read error. This chain links TRBV7-3 with TRBJ2-2; 7 nucleotides align to TRBD2. The CDR3 contains 18 residues. The germline CDR1 and CDR2 sequences are SGHTA and FQGTGA. The CDR3 spells CASGFPSLATANTGELFF. The CDR3, as DNA: TGTGCCAGCGGCTTCCCGTCACTAGCGACCGCGAACACCGGGGAGCTGTTTTTT. The full variable domain, completed using reference TRBV7-3 and TRBJ2-2, is GAGVSQTPSNKVTEKGKYVELRCDPISGHTALYWYRQSLGQGPEFLIYFQGTGAADDSGLPNDRFFAVRPEGSVSTLKIQRTERGDSAVYLCASGFPSLATANTGELFFGEGSRLTVL.

This clonotype has only one observation. V gene TRBV20-1 combines with J gene TRBJ1-1, with D unclear. This CDR3 comprises 13 residues. Between the trimmed V and J ends, which lost 1 base and 1 base, there was a span of 7 bases. Germline CDR1 is DFQATT and CDR2 is SNEGSKA (reference sequence). The chain's CDR3 is CSARGLKNTEAFF. The CDR3 DNA sequence: TGCAGTGCTAGAGGGCTAAAGAACACTGAAGCTTTCTTT.

This clonotype was seen ten or more times. The chain carries TRBV27 and TRBJ2-5; no clear D. V lost 5 bases to trimming and J lost 2 bases, with 9 bases between them. There are 13 residues in the CDR3. Germline V lookup: CDR1 MNHEY, CDR2 SMNVEV (reference sequence). CDR3 protein: CASSPTMQETQYF. The DNA of the CDR3 is TGTGCCAGCAGTCCAACGATGCAAGAGACCCAGTACTTC.

This clonotype was detected ten times or more. The rearrangement uses TRBV29-1 and TRBJ2-7; D gene uncertain. Trimming pared 5 bases from V and 2 bases from J, leaving 22 bases between. Looked up from germline, CDR1 is SQVTM and CDR2 is ANQGSEA. The CDR3 length is 16 residues. This chain's CDR3 is CSVLFRRRLQTYEQYF. DNA of the CDR3: TGCAGCGTTCTTTTTAGGCGTAGGCTTCAAACCTACGAGCAGTACTTC.

As for this clonotype: Lacking the conserved final phenylalanine or tryptophan, this CDR3 likely reflects a read error. The DNA is omitted, as the CDR3 cannot be located on it reliably, and the CDR3 follows TCRdb's listing. The chain employs TRBV7-2 and TRBJ2-7; the D call in the table, TRBD1, was not verified against the DNA. Germline V gives CDR1 SGHTA, CDR2 FQGNSA. The CDR3 is 9 residues long, ends included. This CDR3 is CASSTHGDR.

The genes are TRBV6-6 and TRBJ2-1; weak D call: TRBD1 (6 bases). Germline CDR1 is MNHNY and CDR2 is SVGAGI (reference sequence). The CDR3 runs to 15 residues. V gave up 6 bases and J gave up 2 bases, with 14 bases separating them. This CDR3 is CASSEQGDAYNEQFF. The CDR3 DNA reads TGTGCCAGCAGCGAACAGGGAGATGCCTACAATGAGCAGTTCTTC.

V and J are TRBV7-9 and TRBJ2-2; D gene ambiguous. Germline V gives CDR1 SEHNR, CDR2 FQNEAQ (reference sequence). The CDR3 contains 11 residues. The ends were cut back, 5 bases at V and 7 bases at J, with 5 bases in the middle. The CDR3 nucleotides read TGTGCCAGCAGCCCCTACGGGGAGCTGTTTTTT. Amino acid sequence: CASSPYGELFF.

This chain connects TRBV4-1 to TRBJ2-2, with TRBD1 identical over 9 bases. V lost 3 bases, J lost 6 bases, and 23 bases stayed unmatched. The germline V gene encodes CDR1 MGHRA and CDR2 YSYEKL. This CDR3 region has 21 residues. The DNA of the CDR3 is TGCGCCAGCAGCCAGGCTCCGGGACAGGGAACCTTGGGCCCGAATTCCGGGGAGCTGTTTTTT. This codes for CASSQAPGQGTLGPNSGELFF.

In this sample, this clonotype turned up a few times. The chain recombines TRBV20-1 with TRBJ2-7, with 8 bases matching TRBD2. The ends lost 1 base at V and 6 bases at J; junction bases unmatched: 5. From germline, CDR1 is DFQATT and CDR2 SNEGSKA (reference sequence). This CDR3 has 13 amino acids. CDR3 sequence: CSARGGLAGEQYF. DNA of the CDR3: TGCAGTGCTAGAGGCGGACTAGCTGGCGAGCAGTACTTC.

This clonotype was detected ten times or more. The chain couples TRBV7-2 to TRBJ2-2; 7 bases are shared with TRBD2. The CDR3 totals 15 residues. The germline V gene encodes CDR1 SGHTA and CDR2 FQGNSA. Trimming removed 1 base from V and 5 bases from J; junction bases left unmatched: 4. The CDR3 spells CASSLVFSGTGELFF. Written as DNA, the CDR3 is TGTGCCAGCAGCTTAGTTTTTAGCGGGACCGGGGAGCTGTTTTTT.

V is TRBV14 and J is TRBJ2-3; 10 positions agree with TRBD1. The V gene's germline CDR1 is SGHDN and CDR2 FVKESK. V shed 6 bases, J shed 4 bases, and the junction held 10 bases outside the gene matches. The CDR3 runs 16 residues. This CDR3 reads CASSQRSGQGSDTQYF. CDR3 coding DNA: TGTGCCAGCAGTCAACGATCGGGACAGGGGTCAGATACGCAGTATTTT.

The chain couples TRBV18 to TRBJ2-7; 8 bases agree with TRBD1. Germline V gene lookup returns CDR1 KGHSH and CDR2 LQKENI. The V gene end was trimmed by 0 bases and the J gene end by 0 bases; junction bases not matched to a gene: 10. There are 18 residues in the CDR3. CDR3 sequence: CASSPPGQGALSSYEQYF. In nucleotides, the CDR3 is TGTGCCAGCTCACCACCCGGGCAGGGGGCCCTCAGCTCCTACGAGCAGTACTTC. The full variable domain, completed using reference TRBV18 and TRBJ2-7, is NAGVMQNPRHLVRRRGQEARLRCSPMKGHSHVYWYRQLPEEGLKFMVYLQKENIIDESGMPKERFSAEFPKEGPSILRIQQVVRGDSAAYFCASSPPGQGALSSYEQYFGPGTRLTVT.

This clonotype was seen a few times. The chain uses TRBV2 and TRBJ2-3; possibly TRBD2 for D (6 bases). The CDR3 totals 14 residues. V was pared by 7 bases and J by 2 bases, with 13 bases between. From germline, CDR1 is SNHLY and CDR2 FYNNEI. The CDR3 DNA reads as TGTGCCAGCAAACAGCGGGTACCCACAGATACGCAGTATTTT. It encodes CASKQRVPTDTQYF. Supplemented by reference TRBV2 and TRBJ2-3, the full variable domain reads EPEVTQTPSHQVTQMGQEVILRCVPISNHLYFYWYRQILGQKVEFLVSFYNNEISEKSEIFDDQFSVERPDGSNFTLKIRSTKLEDSAMYFCASKQRVPTDTQYFGPGTRLTVL.

The rearrangement links TRBV4-3 to TRBJ1-2; TRBD1 might be the D (5 bases). Germline V CDR1 and CDR2: LGHNA, YSLEER. V dropped 1 base and J dropped 6 bases, with 15 bases sitting between them. The CDR3 has 15 residues. The chain's CDR3 is CASSQVLAGMNGYTF. DNA for the CDR3: TGCGCCAGCAGCCAAGTTCTGGCAGGGATGAATGGCTACACCTTC.

This clonotype was seen at least ten times. The chain links TRBV10-3 to TRBJ1-2, with 8 bases that match TRBD1. The V gene's germline CDR1 is ENHRY and CDR2 SYGVKD. This CDR3 spans 12 amino acids. V lost 3 bases to trimming and J lost 8 bases; unmatched junction nucleotides: 2. The CDR3 is CAISDRGLGYTF. Written as DNA, the CDR3 is TGTGCCATCAGTGACAGGGGGCTCGGCTACACCTTC.

V gene TRBV5-4 combines with J gene TRBJ2-3; TRBD1 or TRBD2 may be the D gene (6 bases each). V lost 4 bases, J lost 5 bases, and 14 bases lay in between. CDR3 length equals 14 residues. Per the germline V gene, CDR1 is SGHNT and CDR2 is YYREEE (reference sequence). This CDR3 is CASSPPEGGDTQYF. In DNA, the CDR3 is TGTGCCAGCAGCCCCCCAGAGGGGGGAGATACGCAGTATTTT.

This clonotype was detected ten times or more. The chain recombines TRBV7-8 with TRBJ2-7, with D maybe TRBD2 (6 bases). CDR3 length: 15 residues. Trimming removed 5 bases from V and 0 bases from J, with 14 bases in between. Germline V CDR1 and CDR2: SGHVS, FQNEAQ. The CDR3 protein is CASSPQSSGSYEQYF. The CDR3 DNA follows: TGTGCCAGCAGCCCGCAGAGTAGCGGCTCCTACGAGCAGTACTTC. Drawing the rest from reference TRBV7-8 and TRBJ2-7, the complete variable domain is GAGVSQSPRYKVAKRGQDVALRCDPISGHVSLFWYQQALGQGPEFLTYFQNEAQLDKSGLPSDRFFAERPEGSVSTLKIQRTQQEDSAVYLCASSPQSSGSYEQYFGPGTRLTVT.

There are many counts of this clonotype. The V gene is TRBV4-3, the J gene TRBJ2-3; TRBD2 aligns across 10 bases. Germline V gene data show CDR1 as LGHNA and CDR2 as YSLEER. J was trimmed by 3 bases and V by 0 bases; bases with no gene match: 9. The CDR3 runs to 18 residues. CDR3 sequence: CASSQDPSGGALTDTQYF. Written as DNA, the CDR3 is TGCGCCAGCAGCCAAGATCCCAGCGGGGGGGCCCTAACAGATACGCAGTATTTT.

V and J are TRBV12-3 or TRBV12-4 and TRBJ2-7; TRBD2 might be the D (5 bases). Trimming took off 4 bases at V and 3 bases at J, with 16 bases between the two ends. The CDR3 is 15 amino acids. The CDR3 DNA sequence: TGTGCCAGCAGTTCCTCCAACGGGGTCATCTACGAGCAGTACTTC. As protein: CASSSSNGVIYEQYF.

This clonotype was picked up many times. V is TRBV20-1 and J is TRBJ2-7; TRBD1 agrees at 8 bases. V lost 7 bases and J lost 3; bases outside the gene matches: 2. The CDR3 totals 11 residues. Germline V gives CDR1 DFQATT, CDR2 SNEGSKA (reference sequence). CDR3 residues: CSGTGNYEQYF. The CDR3 bases are TGCAGTGGGACAGGGAACTACGAGCAGTACTTC.